Below are 29 T cell receptor beta chains sequenced from a single sample in a study of early T cells in non-severe SARS-CoV-2 infection. Using its own MiXCR run on the 5' RACE reads, TCRdb lists one record per CDR3 protein. Of about 77,000 distinct CDR3 sequences in the sample, more than 7.5% were seen once. Sequenced sample: whole blood. These receptors were obtained from an adult who was a healthcare worker with PCR-confirmed SARS-CoV-2 infection or an uninfected control (not recorded which).

The V and J genes are TRBV20-1 and TRBJ2-7; TRBD2 might be the D (6 bases). The length of the CDR3 is 13 residues. Trimming took 7 bases from V and 7 from J, leaving 20 bases between them. Germline loops: CDR1 DFQATT, CDR2 SNEGSKA (reference sequence). This chain's CDR3 is CSVIRRDGYEQYF. The CDR3 coding sequence is TGCAGTGTAATACGGAGGGACGGATATGAGCAGTACTTC.

This clonotype was observed a few times. The rearrangement joins TRBV4-2 to TRBJ2-5; D remains ambiguous. The germline CDR1 and CDR2 sequences are LGHNA and YNFKEQ. The CDR3 runs to 13 residues. V lost 0 bases to trimming and J lost 5 bases, with 7 bases between them. The CDR3 bases are TGTGCCAGCAGCCAAGAACCCAGGGAGACCCAGTACTTC. It codes for CASSQEPRETQYF.

The chain recombines TRBV5-1 with TRBJ2-7; possibly TRBD1 for D (6 bases). This CDR3 contains 14 residues. The germline CDR1 and CDR2 sequences are SGHRS and YFSETQ. Trimming removed 3 bases from V and 13 bases from J, with 23 bases in between. CDR3 in DNA: TGCGCCAGCAGCTCCGCACCAATACAGGGACCCTTATACTTC. It codes for CASSSAPIQGPLYF.

This chain links TRBV10-3 with TRBJ2-7, with 9 bases fitting TRBD2. Germline V gives CDR1 ENHRY, CDR2 SYGVKD. Germline trimming cut 10 bases from V and 5 bases from J; bases unmatched to any gene: 9. The CDR3 contains 13 residues. CDR3 sequence: CATTGTSFDEQYF. For the CDR3, the DNA is TGTGCCACCACCGGGACTAGCTTCGACGAGCAGTACTTC.

The chain recombines TRBV7-9 with TRBJ2-3; the D gene is possibly TRBD1 (5 bases). The ends were cut back, 5 bases at V and 6 bases at J, with 15 bases in the middle. Germline values: CDR1 SEHNR, CDR2 FQNEAQ (reference sequence). This CDR3 region has 14 residues. This chain's CDR3 is CASSTDGSGDTQYF. CDR3 in DNA: TGTGCCAGCAGCACAGACGGATCAGGGGATACGCAGTATTTT. The full variable domain, in which reference TRBV7-9 and TRBJ2-3 provide the parts outside the CDR3, is DTGVSQNPRHKITKRGQNVTFRCDPISEHNRLYWYRQTLGQGPEFLTYFQNEAQLEKSRLLSDRFSAERPKGSFSTLEIQRTEQGDSAMYLCASSTDGSGDTQYFGPGTRLTVL.

This clonotype was seen ten or more times. The V call is TRBV9, the J call TRBJ1-2, with 7 bases fitting TRBD1. Germline CDR1 SGDLS, CDR2 YYNGEE. The V segment lost 1 base and the J segment 7 bases; nucleotides outside the gene matches: 10. This CDR3 region has 15 residues. The CDR3 here is CASSVTGTVHAGYTF. CDR3 DNA sequence: TGTGCCAGCAGCGTAACCGGGACAGTACATGCTGGCTACACCTTC.

This clonotype has a handful of counts. The CDR3 protein is CASSLISQRLNNEQFF. The CDR3 nucleotides are TGTGCCAGCAGCTTAATCTCACAGCGGTTAAACAATGAGCAGTTCTTC. V usage is TRBV7-3 and J usage is TRBJ2-1; maybe TRBD2 (5 bases). Germline V CDR1 and CDR2: SGHTA, FQGTGA. Trimming cost V 1 base and J 5 bases, with 15 bases left between them. The CDR3 contains 16 residues.

This clonotype was seen more than once but under ten times. The chain is built from TRBV20-1 and TRBJ1-1; 12 positions match TRBD1. The V gene's germline CDR1 is DFQATT and CDR2 SNEGSKA (reference sequence). The CDR3 length is 14 residues. The trim removed 5 bases at V and 6 bases at J, leaving 7 bases unmatched. The CDR3 DNA is TGCAGTGCTGCCCCGGGACAGGGGGCGGCTGAAGCTTTCTTT. Translated: CSAAPGQGAAEAFF.

The chain couples TRBV28 to TRBJ2-5; tentative D call: TRBD2 (6 bases). Trimming removed 2 bases at V and 1 base at J, with 11 bases between. Per germline, CDR1 MDHEN and CDR2 SYDVKM. This CDR3 comprises 15 residues. The DNA of the CDR3 is TGTGCCAGCAGTTTACCCGGGACTGTCCAAGAGACCCAGTACTTC. Translated, it gives CASSLPGTVQETQYF.

This clonotype was found a few times. This chain links TRBV28 with TRBJ1-2; D is unresolved. V was pared by 8 bases and J by 8 bases, with 3 bases between. The CDR3 has 8 residues. Germline assignment: CDR1 MDHEN and CDR2 SYDVKM. CDR3 nucleotides: TGTGCCAGCGGAGGCTACACCTTC. Its translation: CASGGYTF.

This clonotype was recorded a few times. This chain uses TRBV4-2 with TRBJ2-7, with D tentatively TRBD1 (6 bases). Germline loops: CDR1 LGHNA, CDR2 YNFKEQ. V lost 0 bases to trimming and J lost 0 bases, with 15 bases between them. The CDR3 runs 17 residues. The DNA for the CDR3 is TGTGCCAGCAGCCAAGAGACTATGACGGACAGCTCCTACGAGCAGTACTTC. This sequence encodes CASSQETMTDSSYEQYF.

This rearrangement joins TRBV29-1 to TRBJ2-1, with D maybe TRBD1 (5 bases). The CDR3 is 11 amino acids. CDR1 is SQVTM and CDR2 is ANQGSEA in the germline V gene. Trimming took off 4 bases at V and 9 bases at J, with 10 bases between the two ends. In DNA, the CDR3 is TGCAGCGTTGTCAGGGAACCTGAGCAGTTCTTC. Its translation: CSVVREPEQFF.

The chain is built from TRBV28 and TRBJ2-5; 7 bases are a match to TRBD1. The germline V gene has CDR1 MDHEN and CDR2 SYDVKM. This CDR3 is 15 amino acids long. Losses at the gene ends were 6 bases for V and 5 bases for J; bases not matched to a gene: 12. The CDR3 DNA follows: TGTGCCAGCAGCGAGTACAGGGGAAAGGGGGAGACCCAGTACTTC. Translated, it gives CASSEYRGKGETQYF.

This clonotype has just a few counts. This rearrangement joins TRBV6-5 to TRBJ2-7; 8 bases fit TRBD2. Germline CDR1 MNHEY, CDR2 SVGAGI. The CDR3 totals 14 residues. With V trimmed by 6 bases and J by 5 bases, 9 bases remained unmatched. The CDR3 here is CASSPRAGAHEQYF. The CDR3 coding sequence is TGTGCCAGCAGCCCCCGAGCGGGAGCCCACGAGCAGTACTTC.

The J gene is TRBJ2-7, the V gene TRBV6-6; TRBD1 or TRBD2 may be the D gene (5 bases each). Deletions cut 2 bases from V and 2 bases from J, with 10 bases between. CDR1 is MNHNY and CDR2 is SVGAGI in the germline V gene (reference sequence). This CDR3 spans 14 amino acids. CDR3 DNA sequence: TGTGCCAGCAGTTACGGTGAGGGGACCTACGAGCAGTACTTC. It specifies CASSYGEGTYEQYF.

This clonotype has a handful of counts. The chain combines TRBV20-1 with TRBJ2-1; no firm D call. Trimming shortened V by 6 bases and J by 8 bases, and 17 bases separated the two germline ends. From germline, CDR1 is DFQATT and CDR2 SNEGSKA (reference sequence). This CDR3 contains 13 residues. The CDR3 protein is CSAGLTVRDEQFF. CDR3 DNA: TGCAGTGCGGGCCTCACAGTTAGGGATGAGCAGTTCTTC.

Ten or more counts support this clonotype. The rearrangement links TRBV20-1 to TRBJ2-1; D not certain. This CDR3 is 13 amino acids long. Per germline, CDR1 DFQATT and CDR2 SNEGSKA (reference sequence). The germline V and J ends were trimmed by 7 bases and 0 bases, with 10 bases remaining between them. The CDR3 region has the DNA TGCAGTGTTTCGCGGAGCTCCTACAATGAGCAGTTCTTC. This gives the protein CSVSRSSYNEQFF.

This clonotype was seen more than once but under ten times. This chain uses TRBV18 with TRBJ2-3; D ambiguous. The germline V gene has CDR1 KGHSH and CDR2 LQKENI. CDR3 length: 14 residues. Trimming cost V 5 bases and J 1 base, with 10 bases left between them. CDR3 loop: CASSGNYGTDTQYF. In DNA form, the CDR3 reads TGTGCCAGCTCAGGAAACTACGGCACAGATACGCAGTATTTT.

This clonotype was counted a few times. The chain has TRBV9 and TRBJ1-3; D not resolved. V was pared by 2 bases and J by 0 bases, with 9 bases between. The germline CDR1 and CDR2 sequences are SGDLS and YYNGEE. The CDR3 covers 15 residues. The CDR3 DNA reads TGTGCCAGCAGCGTCAGCCAGCTCTCTGGAAACACCATATATTTT. Its protein is CASSVSQLSGNTIYF. The full variable domain, with the rest looked up from reference TRBV9 and TRBJ1-3, is DSGVTQTPKHLITATGQRVTLRCSPRSGDLSVYWYQQSLDQGLQFLIQYYNGEERAKGNILERFSAQQFPDLHSELNLSSLELGDSALYFCASSVSQLSGNTIYFGEGSWLTVV.

This clonotype was found many times. This chain uses TRBV7-2 with TRBJ2-5, with 7 bases matching TRBD2. Trimming removed 3 bases from V and 5 bases from J; junction bases left unmatched: 9. Germline CDR1 and CDR2: SGHTA and FQGNSA. The CDR3 extends over 15 amino acids. Written as DNA, the CDR3 is TGTGCCAGCAGCTTGCTGACTAGCTGGACGGAGACCCAGTACTTC. This codes for CASSLLTSWTETQYF.

The genes are TRBV7-9 and TRBJ2-5; 9 positions match TRBD1. Per germline, CDR1 SEHNR and CDR2 FQNEAQ (reference sequence). The CDR3 runs 16 residues. Germline trimming cut 1 base from V and 0 bases from J; bases unmatched to any gene: 3. CDR3 loop: CASSLEGTGYQETQYF. The CDR3 coding sequence is TGTGCCAGCAGCTTAGAAGGGACAGGGTACCAAGAGACCCAGTACTTC.

This clonotype was seen repeatedly, ten times or more. The chain links TRBV7-2 to TRBJ1-1; D is unresolved. CDR1 is SGHTA, CDR2 FQGNSA, per germline. The CDR3 is 16 amino acids. The V end lost 2 bases, the J end lost 0 bases, and 13 bases lay between the germline ends. CDR3 sequence reads: CASSLMSSGVNTEAFF. CDR3 nucleotide sequence: TGTGCCAGCAGCTTAATGTCATCGGGAGTGAACACTGAAGCTTTCTTT.

Ten or more counts support this clonotype. The chain uses TRBV20-1 and TRBJ2-7; 11 bases fit TRBD2. The germline V gene encodes CDR1 DFQATT and CDR2 SNEGSKA (reference sequence). The CDR3 is 14 residues long. The trim removed 6 bases at V and 6 bases at J, leaving 10 bases unmatched. The CDR3 nucleotides read TGCAGTGCGGGGACTAGCGGAGCCGTGGGCGAGCAGTACTTC. This codes for CSAGTSGAVGEQYF.

Comments on this clonotype: A much larger clone sits a single nucleotide away, making a read error possible. The chain uses TRBV6-5 and TRBJ2-1; unclear D gene. The CDR3 contains 16 residues. Germline V gene data show CDR1 as MNHEY and CDR2 as SVGAGI. The CDR3 is CASSYSMVLDHNEQLF. The CDR3, as DNA: TGTGCCAGCAGTTACTCGATGGTTCTAGATCACAATGAGCAGCTCTTC.

In this sample, this clonotype turned up many times. The CDR3 here is CASSYRVETSEAFF. DNA for the CDR3: TGTGCCAGCAGTTATCGGGTAGAAACCTCTGAAGCTTTCTTT. This chain links TRBV6-6 with TRBJ1-1, with D unclear. Trimming stripped 3 bases from V and 6 bases from J, with 14 bases between. CDR3 length: 14 amino acids. CDR1 MNHNY and CDR2 SVGAGI come from the germline V gene (reference sequence).

This clonotype showed up many times. The chain joins TRBV6-2 or TRBV6-3 to TRBJ1-1; D is perhaps TRBD1 (5 bases). V was pared by 7 bases and J by 6 bases, with 12 bases between. Germline CDR1 and CDR2: MNHEY and SVGEGT. CDR3 size: 12 residues. The CDR3 sequence is CASNSGTSEAFF. The CDR3 DNA sequence: TGTGCCAGCAATTCCGGGACGTCTGAAGCTTTCTTT.

This clonotype was seen more than once but under ten times. V gene TRBV2 combines with J gene TRBJ2-7; 8 bases agree with TRBD1. Germline assignment: CDR1 SNHLY and CDR2 FYNNEI. CDR3 length: 14 amino acids. Trimming removed 7 bases from V and 6 bases from J; junction bases left unmatched: 11. The CDR3 bases are TGTGCCAGCAAAACCGACAGGGGTTCCGTCGAGCAGTACTTC. It specifies CASKTDRGSVEQYF.

The rearrangement uses TRBV6-2 or TRBV6-3 and TRBJ2-1; 10 bases map to TRBD2. Trimming took 8 bases from V and 9 from J; bases not matched to a gene: 7. CDR1 and CDR2 (germline): MNHEY, SVGEGT. CDR3 size: 13 residues. The CDR3 sequence: CASETSGKAEQFF. The CDR3 DNA sequence: TGTGCCAGCGAAACTAGCGGGAAGGCTGAGCAGTTCTTC.

This clonotype was seen ten or more times. The chain couples TRBV27 to TRBJ2-1, with D possibly matching TRBD2 (6 bases). The CDR3 covers 13 residues. Per germline, CDR1 MNHEY and CDR2 SMNVEV (reference sequence). CDR3 in amino acids: CDYLAKSYNEQFF. Written as DNA, the CDR3 is TGTGACTACCTAGCGAAATCCTACAATGAGCAGTTCTTC.